These 10 T cell receptor beta chains were sequenced from one sample in a study of blood T cell repertoires in COVID-19. Profiled with immunoSEQ multiplex PCR; TCRdb holds only in-frame clones, not every one. Of about 250,000 clones listed, about 86% are singletons. The material sequenced was peripheral blood. All receptors come from a man between 40 and 49 years old with active or convalescent COVID-19.

J is TRBJ1-1 and V is TRBV28; the D is unclear. The germline CDR1 and CDR2 sequences are MDHEN and SYDVKM. Trimming cost V 2 bases and J 5 bases, with 12 bases left between them. This CDR3 contains 14 residues. In DNA, the CDR3 is TGTGCCAGCAGTTTACCGTACGAGGGAACTGAAGCTTTCTTT. Translation gives CASSLPYEGTEAFF.

Of note for this clone: Relative to the germline gene, one junction end is altered; a read error may explain this. This rearrangement joins TRBV7-8 to TRBJ1-4; TRBD1 is a possible D gene (6 bases). CDR1 is SGHVS, CDR2 FQNEAQ, per germline. The CDR3 contains 16 residues. The chain's CDR3 is CASSPGGAGTSEKLFF. For the CDR3, the DNA is TGTGCCAGCAGCCCCGGGGGGGCTGGGACTAGTGAAAAACTGTTTTTT.

This chain joins TRBV19 and TRBJ1-1, with a weak D call TRBD1 (5 bases). From germline, CDR1 is LNHDA and CDR2 SQIVND (reference sequence). This CDR3 spans 17 amino acids. V lost 0 bases and J lost 2, with 16 bases in between. As DNA, the CDR3 is TGTGCCAGTAGTATAGAGATGGGAGGGACTAGAAACACTGAAGCTTTCTTT. Translating gives CASSIEMGGTRNTEAFF. Variable domain in full (rest from reference TRBV19 and TRBJ1-1): DGGITQSPKYLFRKEGQNVTLSCEQNLNHDAMYWYRQDPGQGLRLIYYSQIVNDFQKGDIAEGYSVSREKKESFPLTVTSAQKNPTAFYLCASSIEMGGTRNTEAFFGQGTRLTVV.

This clone showed up just a few times. The V gene is TRBV5-1, the J gene TRBJ1-1; TRBD1 is a possible D gene (5 bases). Germline V gives CDR1 SGHRS, CDR2 YFSETQ. V lost 3 bases, J lost 4 bases, and 16 bases lay in between. The CDR3 spans 15 residues. CDR3 sequence reads: CASSSGGRVPTEAFF. The DNA of the CDR3 is TGCGCCAGCAGCTCAGGTGGCAGGGTTCCCACTGAAGCTTTCTTT.

The chain links TRBV2 to TRBJ1-1; no definite D call. Germline CDR1 reads SNHLY; CDR2 reads FYNNEI. V was trimmed by 6 bases and J by 5 bases, leaving 7 bases between them. This CDR3 has 11 residues. CDR3: CASRQDTEAFF. Written as DNA, the CDR3 is TGTGCCAGCAGGCAGGATACTGAAGCTTTCTTT.

This chain connects TRBV6-2 or TRBV6-3 to TRBJ1-1; 8 bases match TRBD1. Trimming removed 5 bases from V and 10 bases from J; junction bases left unmatched: 3. Germline CDR1 reads MNHEY; CDR2 reads SVGEGT. This CDR3 contains 11 residues. In DNA, the CDR3 is TGTGCCAGCAGTGACGACAGGGGAGCTTTCTTT. Its translation is CASSDDRGAFF.

The chain combines TRBV2 with TRBJ2-7, with D perhaps matching TRBD2 (6 bases). This CDR3 contains 15 residues. Germline CDR1 SNHLY, CDR2 FYNNEI. The germline V and J ends were trimmed by 1 base and 6 bases, with 16 bases remaining between them. This CDR3 reads CASSEGDWRAGEQYF. Here the CDR3 DNA reads TGTGCCAGCAGTGAAGGGGATTGGAGGGCGGGCGAGCAGTACTTC.

The sample holds one count of this clone. The gene calls are TRBV6-5 and TRBJ1-2; 11 bases are shared with TRBD1. This CDR3 is built from 12 residues. The germline gives CDR1 MNHEY, CDR2 SVGAGI. The J segment lost 6 bases and the V segment lost 10 bases, leaving 4 bases of the junction unmatched. CDR3 residues: CATGTGGHGYTF. As DNA, the CDR3 is TGTGCCACCGGGACAGGGGGACATGGCTACACCTTC.

This clone was seen once. The V gene is TRBV2, the J gene TRBJ1-3; no firm D call. Trimming took off 4 bases at V and 2 bases at J, with 9 bases between the two ends. Germline V gene lookup returns CDR1 SNHLY and CDR2 FYNNEI. The CDR3 length is 14 residues. CDR3 coding DNA: TGTGCCAGCAGTGCACAGTTTACTGGAAACACCATATATTTT. It translates to CASSAQFTGNTIYF.

The gene calls are TRBV24-1 and TRBJ2-1; 9 nucleotides line up with TRBD2. The V and J ends lost 9 bases and 6 bases, in that order; junction bases with no gene match: 11. Germline V gene lookup returns CDR1 KGHDR and CDR2 SFDVKD. The CDR3 is 15 amino acids. The CDR3: CATGGSGSKLNEQFF. CDR3 in DNA: TGTGCCACCGGCGGTAGCGGGAGTAAGCTCAATGAGCAGTTCTTC.